The rows below give T cell receptor beta chains drawn from one sample of a study of blood T cell repertoires in COVID-19. TCRdb keeps only in-frame clones here, not all; method: immunoSEQ multiplex PCR. The repertoire holds around 230,000 clones, approximately 80% seen once, with under 30% in the top ten. The sequencing sample was made of peripheral blood. These receptors came from a man aged 35-49 years with acute or convalescent COVID-19. The CDR3 runs from the conserved cysteine through the conserved F or W. A D gene is named only where the DNA matches it firmly. A clone size is listed for some rows: how often the clone was seen (once, few, many), or a class if it is expanded.

>TRBV19|TRBJ1-2|-|-
CASSMQGPYGYTF
TGTGCCAGTAGTATGCAGGGGCCCTATGGCTACACCTTC
>TRBV20-1|TRBJ2-2|-|-
CSASVVRGGELFF
TGCAGTGCGAGTGTCGTCAGGGGCGGGGAGCTGTTTTTT
>TRBV7-9|TRBJ1-5|TRBD1|-
CASSLTGTASSPQHF
TGTGCCAGCAGCTTAACGGGGACAGCCTCTTCGCCCCAGCATTTT
>TRBV14|TRBJ2-7|TRBD1|-
CASSPDRVGAEQYF
TGTGCCAGCAGCCCGGACAGGGTAGGCGCCGAGCAGTACTTC
>TRBV5-1|TRBJ2-3|-|-
CASSLAFASGTDTQYF
TGCGCCAGCAGCTTGGCCTTCGCTAGCGGCACAGATACGCAGTATTTT
>TRBV29-1|TRBJ2-7|-|-
CSVEYRAAGEQYF
TGCAGCGTTGAATACAGGGCGGCTGGGGAGCAGTACTTC
>TRBV11-2|TRBJ1-3|-|-
CASSPQQGNTIYF
TGTGCCAGCAGCCCTCAACAGGGAAACACCATATATTTT
>TRBV5-6|TRBJ1-3|-|once
CASSFQGIGNTIYF
TGTGCCAGCAGCTTCCAGGGGATCGGAAACACCATATATTTT
>TRBV5-6|TRBJ1-1|TRBD1|-
CASGQGFNTEAFF
TGTGCCAGCGGACAGGGGTTTAACACTGAAGCTTTCTTT
>TRBV7-2|TRBJ2-5|TRBD1|-
CASSFWDRQETQYF
TGTGCCAGCAGCTTTTGGGACAGGCAAGAGACCCAGTACTTC
>TRBV5-1|TRBJ2-7|-|few
CASSLGTTENEQYF
TGCGCCAGCAGCTTGGGGACGACAGAGAACGAGCAGTACTTC
>TRBV3-1/TRBV3-2|TRBJ2-2|TRBD2|-
CASSEGLAGQSGELFF
TGTGCCAGCAGCGAAGGGCTAGCGGGACAATCCGGGGAGCTGTTTTTT
>TRBV11-2|TRBJ1-1|-|-
CASSHAVWRDPNTEAFF
TGTGCCAGCAGCCACGCGGTATGGAGGGATCCGAACACTGAAGCTTTCTTT
>TRBV3-1/TRBV3-2|TRBJ2-1|TRBD2|-
CASSRPGLAGGEQFF
TGTGCCAGCAGCCGACCGGGACTAGCGGGAGGAGAGCAGTTCTTC
>TRBV7-8|TRBJ2-1|-|-
CASSWGRSEQFF
TGTGCCAGCAGCTGGGGGAGGTCTGAGCAGTTCTTC
>TRBV18|TRBJ2-2|TRBD1|-
CASSKGQGNTGELFF
TGTGCCAGCTCAAAGGGACAGGGGAACACCGGGGAGCTGTTTTTT
>TRBV5-4|TRBJ2-1|TRBD1|-
CASRLQGVGEQFF
TGTGCCAGCAGGTTACAGGGGGTTGGTGAGCAGTTCTTC
>TRBV5-1|TRBJ1-2|-|-
CASSLDGGLNYGYTF
TGCGCCAGCAGCTTGGATGGAGGCCTAAACTATGGCTACACCTTC
>TRBV30|TRBJ2-5|-|-
CAWRRTDREETQYF
TGTGCCTGGAGGAGGACGGACAGAGAAGAGACCCAGTACTTC
>TRBV19|TRBJ1-3|TRBD1|-
CASRRTGEASSGNTIYF
TGTGCCAGTAGGAGGACAGGGGAGGCCTCCTCTGGAAACACCATATATTTT
>TRBV27|TRBJ1-1|-|-
CASSLGWGQGTYMNTEAFF
TGTGCCAGCAGTTTAGGTTGGGGGCAGGGGACCTACATGAACACTGAAGCTTTCTTT
>TRBV5-1|TRBJ1-4|TRBD1|-
CASSAGGASSFEKLFF
TGCGCCAGCAGCGCAGGGGGCGCCTCCTCTTTTGAAAAACTGTTTTTT
>TRBV9|TRBJ1-4|-|-
CASSADRREEKLFF
TGTGCCAGCAGCGCCGACAGGAGAGAGGAAAAACTGTTTTTT
>TRBV6-6|TRBJ1-1|TRBD1|-
CASSYGQAEAFF
TGTGCCAGCAGTTACGGACAGGCTGAAGCTTTCTTT
>TRBV14|TRBJ1-1|TRBD1|few
CASSPGGNTEAFF
TGTGCCAGCAGCCCAGGGGGGAACACTGAAGCTTTCTTT
>TRBV30|TRBJ1-2|-|many
CAWSPFPTHYGYTF
TGTGCCTGGAGTCCCTTCCCGACTCACTATGGCTACACCTTC
>TRBV18|TRBJ2-1|-|-
CASSLEQGNPYNEQFF
TGTGCCAGCTCTCTCGAGCAGGGGAACCCCTACAATGAGCAGTTCTTC
>TRBV6-5|TRBJ1-1|-|-
CASSYSRETEAFF
TGTGCCAGCAGTTACAGTCGGGAAACTGAAGCTTTCTTT
>TRBV6-4|TRBJ2-1|TRBD1|-
CASSDPFGTGNEQFF
TGTGCCAGCAGTGACCCCTTCGGGACAGGGAATGAGCAGTTCTTC
>TRBV9|TRBJ2-2|-|-
CASSVVGLSNTGELFF
TGTGCCAGCAGCGTAGTGGGGCTTTCGAACACCGGGGAGCTGTTTTTT
>TRBV29-1|TRBJ2-3|TRBD2|-
CSVEDFLGSGRRSDTQYF
TGCAGCGTTGAAGATTTCCTAGGTAGCGGGAGGAGGTCAGATACGCAGTATTTT
>TRBV19|TRBJ2-1|-|-
CASRSGAGYNEQFF
TGTGCCAGTAGGTCGGGAGCGGGCTACAATGAGCAGTTCTTC
>TRBV29-1|TRBJ1-1|TRBD1|many
CSVSDRGTEAFF
TGCAGCGTCTCAGACAGGGGCACTGAAGCTTTCTTT
>TRBV4-3|TRBJ2-3|TRBD2|-
CASSQAVTSGAQYTQYF
TGCGCCAGCAGCCAAGCTGTGACTAGCGGGGCCCAGTATACGCAGTATTTT
>TRBV19|TRBJ2-7|TRBD2|-
CASSMGGGYEQYF
TGTGCCAGTAGTATGGGCGGGGGATACGAGCAGTACTTC
>TRBV7-9|TRBJ2-5|-|-
CASSLGQKVGGQETQYF
TGTGCCAGCAGCCTGGGGCAGAAGGTCGGGGGCCAAGAGACCCAGTACTTC
>TRBV5-8|TRBJ1-4|TRBD1|-
CASSAGQGVNEKLFF
TGTGCCAGCAGCGCCGGACAGGGGGTTAATGAAAAACTGTTTTTT
>TRBV6-6|TRBJ1-2|-|-
CASSQARDYTF
TGTGCCAGCAGTCAAGCCCGAGACTACACCTTC
>TRBV6-5|TRBJ2-3|TRBD2|-
CASSTLAGVQDTQYF
TGTGCCAGCAGTACACTAGCGGGAGTCCAAGATACGCAGTATTTT
>TRBV27|TRBJ2-7|-|-
CASSWWDTTYEQYF
TGTGCCAGCAGTTGGTGGGACACTACCTACGAGCAGTACTTC
>TRBV7-2|TRBJ1-3|-|-
CASSWGGAGNTIYF
TGTGCCAGCAGCTGGGGCGGGGCCGGAAACACCATATATTTT
>TRBV6-5|TRBJ1-4|TRBD1|-
CASSSWTGTTNEKLFF
TGTGCCAGCAGTTCCTGGACAGGGACAACTAATGAAAAACTGTTTTTT
>TRBV6-5|TRBJ1-1|TRBD1|-
CASRMTGSTEAFF
TGTGCCAGCAGGATGACAGGGTCTACTGAAGCTTTCTTT
>TRBV18|TRBJ1-3|-|-
CASSPPPAGNTIYF
TGTGCCAGCTCACCACCCCCGGCTGGAAACACCATATATTTT
>TRBV9|TRBJ2-5|-|-
CASSVGLTKETQYF
TGTGCCAGCAGCGTAGGACTAACAAAAGAGACCCAGTACTTC
>TRBV18|TRBJ2-1|TRBD2|-
CASSPLGLAGGEQFF
TGTGCCAGCTCACCACTTGGACTAGCGGGGGGTGAGCAGTTCTTC
>TRBV2|TRBJ1-1|-|-
CASSDQNTEAFF
TGTGCCAGCAGTGACCAGAACACTGAAGCTTTCTTT
>TRBV19|TRBJ1-1|TRBD1|-
CASSSGTGGVRNTEAFF
TGTGCCAGTAGTTCCGGGACAGGGGGCGTGAGGAACACTGAAGCTTTCTTT
>TRBV7-8|TRBJ1-2|-|-
CASSPGSVYGYTF
TGTGCCAGCAGCCCCGGTAGTGTCTATGGCTACACCTTC
>TRBV7-9|TRBJ1-2|-|once
CASSPAAGNYGYTF
TGTGCCAGCAGCCCCGCTGCGGGGAACTATGGCTACACCTTC
>TRBV5-4|TRBJ1-6|-|-
CASSLPGDNSPLHF
TGTGCCAGCAGCTTACCCGGGGATAATTCACCCCTCCACTTT
>TRBV25-1|TRBJ2-1|TRBD2|once
CASSGSGRETYNEQFF
TGTGCCAGCAGTGGTAGCGGGAGAGAGACCTACAATGAGCAGTTCTTC
>TRBV1|TRBJ2-7|-|-
CTSSHLPGQGSYEQYF
TGCACCAGCAGCCACCTGCCGGGACAGGGTTCCTACGAGCAGTACTTC
>TRBV11-2|TRBJ2-3|-|-
CASSAVSVGAIDTQYF
TGTGCCAGCAGCGCTGTATCTGTTGGAGCAATAGATACGCAGTATTTT
>TRBV7-2|TRBJ2-3|TRBD2|-
CASSLAGGRSTDTQYF
TGTGCCAGCAGCTTGGCGGGAGGGCGGAGCACAGATACGCAGTATTTT
>TRBV7-8|TRBJ1-4|-|-
CASSSTAITNEKLFF
TGTGCCAGCAGCTCTACCGCAATAACTAATGAAAAACTGTTTTTT
>TRBV6-5|TRBJ1-2|-|-
CASSPPGGNYGYTF
TGTGCCAGCAGTCCGCCCGGGGGGAACTATGGCTACACCTTC